Listed below are T cell receptor beta chains from one sample, sequenced in a study of blood T cell repertoires in COVID-19. Here immunoSEQ multiplex PCR was the method, and the copy in TCRdb shows in-frame clones only, minus some. The data hold about 240,000 clones, with 70% to 80% observed a single time. The specimen was peripheral blood. The source of these receptors is a woman of 80 years or more with acute or convalescent COVID-19. The CDR3 runs from the conserved cysteine through the conserved F or W. The order of the fields is J gene, V gene, CDR3 protein.

TRBJ2-1 TRBV5-1 CASSPLAGGNYNEQFF
TRBJ1-6 TRBV19 CASSATGYNSPLHF
TRBJ1-1 TRBV4-3 CASSQTSGLGNTEAFF
TRBJ1-6 TRBV6-5 CASSYANRGSPLHF
TRBJ2-7 TRBV7-2 CASSFMQDSYEQYF
TRBJ1-5 TRBV7-2 CASSFDTYQPQHF
TRBJ2-1 TRBV28 CASSLPSGTGYNEQFF
TRBJ1-5 TRBV19 CASSIDHQGYGNQPQHF
TRBJ2-1 TRBV10-3 CAIRNRDLDRDARGNEQFF
TRBJ1-5 TRBV25-1 CASSEGAIHQPQHF
TRBJ1-2 TRBV10-3 CAISGGDGRDGGYTF
TRBJ1-2 TRBV5-1 CASSSGTGVDGYTF
TRBJ1-5 TRBV7-2 CASSFNNQPQHF
TRBJ1-1 TRBV3-1/TRBV3-2 CASSQVSRGNTEAFF
TRBJ1-1 TRBV19 CASSYRGQLTEAFF
TRBJ2-5 TRBV5-1 CASSLPSGKETQYF
TRBJ1-4 TRBV6-5 CASSTKRNEKLFF
TRBJ2-7 TRBV27 CASSLSPDRFYKQYF
TRBJ1-1 TRBV4-1 CASSQGQDRTTEAFF
TRBJ1-2 TRBV28 CASSLWKGQGAF
TRBJ2-5 TRBV18 CASAAGGFETQYF
TRBJ2-1 TRBV20-1 CSASLRGSSNEQFF
TRBJ1-2 TRBV12-3/TRBV12-4 CASSHGQAYGYTF
TRBJ1-1 TRBV5-1 CASSLEGRRGNEAFF
TRBJ1-2 TRBV6-1 CASSETSPGYTF
TRBJ2-7 TRBV27 CASSLDRVSYEQYF
TRBJ1-2 TRBV7-9 CASAWDSYYGYTF
TRBJ2-5 TRBV7-6 CASSIGGLAGAQETQYF
TRBJ1-2 TRBV6-2/TRBV6-3 CASSPRTGGPTWEGYTF
TRBJ1-1 TRBV21-1 CASSLHRGNTEAFF
TRBJ2-1 TRBV25-1 CASSAIAGEQFF
TRBJ1-3 TRBV7-2 CASSSYTGNTIYF
TRBJ1-2 TRBV11-2 CASSLGLLSNYGYTF
TRBJ2-7 TRBV19 CASSIGTGPYEQYF
TRBJ1-1 TRBV29-1 CSVEMRLMNTEAFF
TRBJ2-5 TRBV6-6 CASSRLRLAGAGETQYF
TRBJ2-2 TRBV24-1 CATRGPGTNTGELFF
TRBJ2-1 TRBV24-1 CATSGGAYNEQFF
TRBJ2-2 TRBV5-1 CASSTKGLAGAGTGELFF
TRBJ1-4 TRBV10-3 CAISEITGAGEKLFF
TRBJ2-6 TRBV5-4 CASSLAERGSQLTF
TRBJ2-3 TRBV6-5 CASSFEGTSTDTQYF
TRBJ1-6 TRBV9 CASSEQGALPNSPLHF
TRBJ2-7 TRBV30 CAWSLADEQYF
TRBJ1-6 TRBV15 CATSRGGTGGPMNSPLHF
TRBJ1-6 TRBV3-1/TRBV3-2 CASSLGTGSYNSPLHF
TRBJ1-2 TRBV3-1/TRBV3-2 CASSQGHLMVGYTF
TRBJ1-5 TRBV21-1 CASSEEADRDEDYSNQPQHF
TRBJ1-2 TRBV15 CATSLMGRELGYTF
TRBJ2-6 TRBV2 CASSPRTGAGANVLTF
TRBJ1-1 TRBV21-1 CASSKGGHPNTEAFF
TRBJ2-1 TRBV7-9 CASSLMGLSYNEQFF
TRBJ1-1 TRBV2 CASSGRQGTGWGTEAFF
TRBJ1-2 TRBV6-1 CASSDRDFYGYTF
TRBJ2-1 TRBV5-1 CASGYRGLVNEQFF
TRBJ2-2 TRBV6-2/TRBV6-3 CASSRLAGAGTGELFF
TRBJ2-1 TRBV10-2 CASRGVTSTYNEQFF
TRBJ1-5 TRBV21-1 CASSFRTGLSNQPQHF